This is a list of T cell receptor beta chains from one sample in a study of blood T cell repertoires in COVID-19. Measured with immunoSEQ multiplex PCR; TCRdb has only the in-frame clones, and not every one. Of 150,000 to 200,000 clones in the sample, 75% to 85% were seen once. The sample comprised peripheral blood. The origin of the receptors is a human donor in a cohort sampled during active COVID-19. The CDR3 runs from the conserved cysteine through the conserved F or W. The order of the fields is D gene, V gene, J gene, CDR3 length, CDR3 protein. The D gene is left open where the match is weak.

D: NA
V: TRBV5-1
J: TRBJ1-3
length: 15
CDR3: CASSLAWGDGNTIYF

D: NA
V: TRBV19
J: TRBJ2-3
length: 14
CDR3: CASSMFGITDTQYF

D: TRBD1
V: TRBV4-3
J: TRBJ2-7
length: 14
CDR3: CASSQDGQGYEQYF

D: NA
V: TRBV14
J: TRBJ1-2
length: 16
CDR3: CASSPALSGGNYGYTF

D: NA
V: TRBV11-2
J: TRBJ2-5
length: 15
CDR3: CASSMIRGPEETQYF

D: TRBD1
V: TRBV5-6
J: TRBJ1-1
length: 16
CDR3: CASRSGTGPMNTEAFF

D: TRBD1
V: TRBV12-5
J: TRBJ2-5
length: 13
CDR3: CASAGQDQETQYF

D: TRBD1
V: TRBV5-1
J: TRBJ2-5
length: 16
CDR3: CASSLGSGGQGETQYF

D: TRBD1
V: TRBV7-2
J: TRBJ2-7
length: 15
CDR3: CASSFVTDRDYEQYF

D: NA
V: TRBV9
J: TRBJ2-7
length: 13
CDR3: CASSVDSSYEQYF

D: TRBD2
V: TRBV9
J: TRBJ2-2
length: 16
CDR3: CASSVAGRVNTGELFF

D: NA
V: TRBV7-9
J: TRBJ1-3
length: 15
CDR3: CASRSRTASGNTIYF

D: NA
V: TRBV12-3/TRBV12-4
J: TRBJ1-1
length: 13
CDR3: CASSRQLNTEAFF

D: TRBD2
V: TRBV6-5
J: TRBJ2-5
length: 16
CDR3: CASSLRGLAEQETQYF

D: TRBD1
V: TRBV18
J: TRBJ1-2
length: 13
CDR3: CASSPGQGAGGTF

D: TRBD1
V: TRBV5-6
J: TRBJ2-1
length: 15
CDR3: CASSFGTGASHEQFF

D: NA
V: TRBV2
J: TRBJ1-2
length: 12
CDR3: CASSVEVGGYTF